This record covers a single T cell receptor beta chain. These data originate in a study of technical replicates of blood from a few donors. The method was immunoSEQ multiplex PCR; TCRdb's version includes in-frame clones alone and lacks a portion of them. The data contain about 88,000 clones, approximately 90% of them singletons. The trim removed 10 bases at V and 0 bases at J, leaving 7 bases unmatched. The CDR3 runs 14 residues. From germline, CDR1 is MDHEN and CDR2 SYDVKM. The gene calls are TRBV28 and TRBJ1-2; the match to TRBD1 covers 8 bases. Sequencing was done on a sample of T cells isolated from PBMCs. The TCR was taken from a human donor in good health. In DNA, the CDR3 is TGTGCCATTCTGGAACAGGGGGCTAACTATGGCTACACCTTC. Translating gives CAILEQGANYGYTF.